This T cell receptor beta chain originates from a study of blood T cell repertoires in COVID-19. Study-wide background: The study drew acute and convalescent COVID-19 samples from the United States, Italy and Spain. Nucleic acid was either cDNA or gDNA, and it came from T cells, B-cell-depleted T cells, or PBMCs.

As originally analysed: Amplification with reference gene primers provided the estimates of nucleated cell counts. Measured with immunoSEQ multiplex PCR; TCRdb has only the in-frame clones, and not every one. The V and J calls and clone size were taken over from that table, and D and trimming were inferred from the DNA. This sample has 150,000 or so clones, with around 90% found just once. The length of the CDR3 is 16 residues. Germline loops: CDR1 MDHEN, CDR2 SYDVKM. The junction had 10 bases not matched to a gene; V was cut back by 5 bases and J by 0 bases. The specimen was peripheral blood. The gene calls are TRBV28 and TRBJ2-7, with 7 bases identical to TRBD1. This clonotype originated in a human donor in a cohort sampled during active COVID-19. The CDR3 nucleotides are TGTGCCAGCAGTAGCATCCGGACAGGAAGCTCCTACGAGCAGTACTTC. Protein sequence: CASSSIRTGSSYEQYF. The whole variable domain, remainder taken from reference TRBV28 and TRBJ2-7, is DVKVTQSSRYLVKRTGEKVFLECVQDMDHENMFWYRQDPGLGLRLIYFSYDVKMKEKGDIPEGYSVSREKKERFSLILESASTNQTSMYLCASSSIRTGSSYEQYFGPGTRLTVT.